This T cell receptor (beta chain) was documented in a study of liver allograft versus peripheral blood T cells. Study information: What was compared were the T cell receptor repertoires in transplanted livers and those in the peripheral blood of recipients.

TCRdb re-called the reads through MiXCR, storing one row per CDR3 protein. The sample has roughly 14,000 distinct CDR3 sequences, 20% to 25% seen once. This clonotype was found many times. Its antigen is currently unknown. The CDR3 is 13 residues long. Trimming removed 8 bases at V and 5 bases at J, with 13 bases between. In germline, CDR1 is MNHEY, CDR2 SVGEGT. Study-wide findings and caveats: A difference was reportedly observed between T cell receptor repertoires inside liver allografts and those in peripheral blood.

The receptor comes from a human patient who had a liver transplant. Among the T cells, some may be from the graft donor. V is TRBV6-2 or TRBV6-3 and J is TRBJ2-1; TRBD2 might be the D (7 bases). The CDR3: CASSTGRDNEQFF. DNA for the CDR3: TGTGCCAGCTCCACAGGGAGGGACAATGAGCAGTTCTTC.